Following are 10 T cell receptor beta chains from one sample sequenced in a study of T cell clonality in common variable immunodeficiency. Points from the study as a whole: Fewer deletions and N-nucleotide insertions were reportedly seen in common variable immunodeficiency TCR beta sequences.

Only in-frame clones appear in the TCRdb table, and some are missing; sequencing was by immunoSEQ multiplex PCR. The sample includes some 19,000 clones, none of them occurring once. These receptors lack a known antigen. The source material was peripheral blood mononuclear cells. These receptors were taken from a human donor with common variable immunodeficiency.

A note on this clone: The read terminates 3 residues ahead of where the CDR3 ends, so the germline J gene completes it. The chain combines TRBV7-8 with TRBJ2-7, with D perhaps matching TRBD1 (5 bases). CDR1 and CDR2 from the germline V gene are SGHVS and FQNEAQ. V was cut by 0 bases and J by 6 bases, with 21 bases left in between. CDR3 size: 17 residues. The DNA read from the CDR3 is TGTGCCAGCAGCTTAGCATCTTTTTTCGGCCCAGGGCGCGAG. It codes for CASSLASFFGPGRE. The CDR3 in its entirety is CASSLASFFGPGREQYF.

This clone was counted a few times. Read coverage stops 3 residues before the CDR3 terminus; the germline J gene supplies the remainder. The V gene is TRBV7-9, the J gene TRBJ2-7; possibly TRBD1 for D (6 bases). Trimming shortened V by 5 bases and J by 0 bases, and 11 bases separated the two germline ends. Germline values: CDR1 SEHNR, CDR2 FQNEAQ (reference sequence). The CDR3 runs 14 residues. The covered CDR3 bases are TGTGCCAGCAGCCCCCGGGACATCTCCTACGAG. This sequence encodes CASSPRDISYE. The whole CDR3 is CASSPRDISYEQYF.

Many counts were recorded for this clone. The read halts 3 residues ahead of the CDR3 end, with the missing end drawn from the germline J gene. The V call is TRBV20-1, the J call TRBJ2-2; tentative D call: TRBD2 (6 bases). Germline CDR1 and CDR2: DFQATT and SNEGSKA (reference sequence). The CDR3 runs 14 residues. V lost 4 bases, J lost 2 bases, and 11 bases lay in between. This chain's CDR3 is CSAIPGDNTGELFF. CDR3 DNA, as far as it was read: TGCAGTGCTATACCGGGGGACAACACCGGGGAG.

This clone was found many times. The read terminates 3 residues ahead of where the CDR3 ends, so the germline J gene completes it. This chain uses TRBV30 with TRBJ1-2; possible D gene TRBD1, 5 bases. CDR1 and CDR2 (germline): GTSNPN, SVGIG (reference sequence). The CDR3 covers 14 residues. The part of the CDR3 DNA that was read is TGTGCCTGGAGTGCAACAGGTTATCGGGGGGGC. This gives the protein CAWSATGYRGG. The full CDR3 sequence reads CAWSATGYRGGYTF.

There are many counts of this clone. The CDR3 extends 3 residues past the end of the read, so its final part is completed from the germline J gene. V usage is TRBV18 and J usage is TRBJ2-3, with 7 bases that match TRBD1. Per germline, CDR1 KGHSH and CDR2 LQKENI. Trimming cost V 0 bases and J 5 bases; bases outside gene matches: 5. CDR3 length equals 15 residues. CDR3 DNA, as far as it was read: TGTGCCAGCTCACCACCGAGGGGGCCTGGAGATACG. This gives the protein CASSPPRGPGDT. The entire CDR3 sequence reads CASSPPRGPGDTQYF.

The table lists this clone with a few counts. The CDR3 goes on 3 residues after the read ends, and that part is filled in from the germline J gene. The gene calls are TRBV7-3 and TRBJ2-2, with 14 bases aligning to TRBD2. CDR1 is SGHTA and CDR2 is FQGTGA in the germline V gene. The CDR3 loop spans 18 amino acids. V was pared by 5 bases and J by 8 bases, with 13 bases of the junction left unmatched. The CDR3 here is CASSHPTSGGALPGELFF. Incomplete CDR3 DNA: TGTGCCAGCAGCCACCCGACTAGCGGGGGGGCCCTCCCAGGGGAG. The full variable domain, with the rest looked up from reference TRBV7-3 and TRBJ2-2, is GAGVSQTPSNKVTEKGKYVELRCDPISGHTALYWYRQSLGQGPEFLIYFQGTGAADDSGLPNDRFFAVRPEGSVSTLKIQRTERGDSAVYLCASSHPTSGGALPGELFFGEGSRLTVL.

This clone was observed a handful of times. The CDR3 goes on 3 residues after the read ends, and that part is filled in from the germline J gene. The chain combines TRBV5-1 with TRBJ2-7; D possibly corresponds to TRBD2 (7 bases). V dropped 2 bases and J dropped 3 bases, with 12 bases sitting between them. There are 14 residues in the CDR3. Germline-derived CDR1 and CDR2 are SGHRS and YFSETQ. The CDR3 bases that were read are TGCGCCAGCAGCTTTGGGGGGGCAGGCTACGAG. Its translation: CASSFGGAGYE. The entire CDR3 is CASSFGGAGYEQYF. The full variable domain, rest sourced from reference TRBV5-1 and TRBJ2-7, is KAGVTQTPRYLIKTRGQQVTLSCSPISGHRSVSWYQQTPGQGLQFLFEYFSETQRNKGNFPGRFSGRQFSNSRSEMNVSTLELGDSALYLCASSFGGAGYEQYFGPGTRLTVT.

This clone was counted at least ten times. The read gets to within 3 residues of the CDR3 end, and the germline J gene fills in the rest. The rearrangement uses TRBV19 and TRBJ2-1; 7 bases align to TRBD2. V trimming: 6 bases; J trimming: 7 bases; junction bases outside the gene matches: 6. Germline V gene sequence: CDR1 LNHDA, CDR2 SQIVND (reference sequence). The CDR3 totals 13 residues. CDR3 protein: CASSVGGGNEQFF. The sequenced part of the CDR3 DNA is TGTGCCAGTAGCGTGGGGGGGGGTAATGAG.

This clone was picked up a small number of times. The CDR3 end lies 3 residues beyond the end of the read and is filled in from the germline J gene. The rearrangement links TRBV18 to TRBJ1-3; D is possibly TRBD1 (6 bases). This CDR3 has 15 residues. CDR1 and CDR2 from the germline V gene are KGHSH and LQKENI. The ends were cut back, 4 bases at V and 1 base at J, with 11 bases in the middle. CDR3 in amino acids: CASSLGQTSGNTIYF. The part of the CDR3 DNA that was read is TGTGCCAGCTCACTTGGACAGACGTCTGGAAACACC.

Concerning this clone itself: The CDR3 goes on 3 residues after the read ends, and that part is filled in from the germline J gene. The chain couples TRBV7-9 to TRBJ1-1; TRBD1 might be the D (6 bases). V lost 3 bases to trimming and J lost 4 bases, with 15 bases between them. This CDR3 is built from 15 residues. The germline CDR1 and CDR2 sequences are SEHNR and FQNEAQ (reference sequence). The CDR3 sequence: CASSFAGGAGTEAFF. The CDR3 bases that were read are TGTGCCAGCAGCTTTGCGGGGGGGGCGGGCACTGAA.